The rows below give T cell receptor beta chains drawn from one sample of a study of shared clonotypes between healthy human individuals. Repertoires were generated with immunoSEQ multiplex PCR, while TCRdb's copy carries only in-frame clones and drops some. The sample yields 650,000 to 700,000 clones, around 91% seen once. Sequenced sample: memory CD8+ T cells from PBMCs. The origin of the receptors is a man in his late teens or twenties in good health. Some clones in this sample may be carry-over from other donors' samples. Both conserved end residues are part of each CDR3. Fields, in order: CDR3 protein, CDR3 DNA, V gene, J gene, D gene, clone size. The D gene is left open where the match is weak. Some rows mark clone size as missing; the rest say once, few, many or name a class of expanded clone.

CDR3aa: CASSSLRELGTQYF; CDR3nt: TGTGCCAGCAGCTCCCTGCGGGAGCTTGGGACCCAGTACTTC; v_gene: TRBV11-2; j_gene: TRBJ2-5; d_gene: TRBD2; abundance: few
CDR3aa: CASSAGGLSSYEQYF; CDR3nt: TGTGCCAGCAGTGCCGGCGGACTGAGCTCCTACGAGCAGTACTTC; v_gene: TRBV2; j_gene: TRBJ2-7; d_gene: NA; abundance: NA
CDR3aa: CASTVWGASGDSPYNEQFF; CDR3nt: TGTGCCAGCACTGTCTGGGGGGCTAGCGGAGATTCGCCCTACAATGAGCAGTTCTTC; v_gene: TRBV4-2; j_gene: TRBJ2-1; d_gene: NA; abundance: NA
CDR3aa: CASSSTRQGNNGYTF; CDR3nt: TGTGCCAGCAGCTCGACCCGACAGGGGAACAATGGCTACACCTTC; v_gene: TRBV7-9; j_gene: TRBJ1-2; d_gene: TRBD1; abundance: NA
CDR3aa: CASSPRRTGGRGTEAFF; CDR3nt: TGTGCCAGCAGCCCCAGAAGGACGGGGGGCCGTGGCACTGAAGCTTTCTTT; v_gene: TRBV27; j_gene: TRBJ1-1; d_gene: NA; abundance: NA
CDR3aa: CASRSSERWDTEAFF; CDR3nt: TGTGCCAGCAGGTCCTCAGAGCGTTGGGACACTGAAGCTTTCTTT; v_gene: TRBV28; j_gene: TRBJ1-1; d_gene: NA; abundance: NA
CDR3aa: CASSGDGSGSYNEQFF; CDR3nt: TGTGCCAGCAGTGGTGACGGGAGTGGGTCCTACAATGAGCAGTTCTTC; v_gene: TRBV27; j_gene: TRBJ2-1; d_gene: NA; abundance: NA
CDR3aa: CASSLEDSWGNQPQHF; CDR3nt: TGTGCCAGCAGTTTGGAAGACTCGTGGGGGAATCAGCCCCAGCATTTT; v_gene: TRBV28; j_gene: TRBJ1-5; d_gene: NA; abundance: NA
CDR3aa: CASSPRLAPYEQYF; CDR3nt: TGTGCCAGCAGCCCTCGACTAGCGCCCTACGAGCAGTACTTC; v_gene: TRBV9; j_gene: TRBJ2-7; d_gene: TRBD2; abundance: NA
CDR3aa: CSVVHMTGELFF; CDR3nt: TGCAGCGTTGTACATATGACCGGGGAGCTGTTTTTT; v_gene: TRBV29-1; j_gene: TRBJ2-2; d_gene: NA; abundance: NA
CDR3aa: CSVEGGGYQETQYF; CDR3nt: TGCAGCGTTGAAGGTGGTGGGTACCAAGAGACCCAGTACTTC; v_gene: TRBV29-1; j_gene: TRBJ2-5; d_gene: NA; abundance: NA
CDR3aa: CASSMTLAWDEQFF; CDR3nt: TGTGCCAGTAGTATGACATTGGCCTGGGATGAGCAGTTCTTC; v_gene: TRBV19; j_gene: TRBJ2-1; d_gene: NA; abundance: NA
CDR3aa: CASTSSGGSYEQYF; CDR3nt: TGTGCCAGCACTTCCTCAGGGGGTTCCTACGAGCAGTACTTC; v_gene: TRBV28; j_gene: TRBJ2-7; d_gene: TRBD1; abundance: NA
CDR3aa: CASSQGIGGENTIYF; CDR3nt: TGCGCCAGCAGCCAAGGAATAGGGGGGGAAAACACCATATATTTT; v_gene: TRBV4-3; j_gene: TRBJ1-3; d_gene: NA; abundance: NA
CDR3aa: CAWSATSGTDTQYF; CDR3nt: TGTGCCTGGAGTGCTACTAGCGGCACAGATACGCAGTATTTT; v_gene: TRBV30; j_gene: TRBJ2-3; d_gene: TRBD2; abundance: NA
CDR3aa: CASSTDRGFGPYNEQFF; CDR3nt: TGTGCCAGCAGCACGGACAGGGGGTTTGGGCCCTACAATGAGCAGTTCTTC; v_gene: TRBV7-9; j_gene: TRBJ2-1; d_gene: TRBD1; abundance: NA
CDR3aa: CASSSGLISHEQYF; CDR3nt: TGTGCCAGCAGCTCTGGTCTGATCTCCCACGAGCAGTACTTC; v_gene: TRBV2; j_gene: TRBJ2-7; d_gene: NA; abundance: NA
CDR3aa: CSVHGQGETQYF; CDR3nt: TGCAGCGTCCACGGACAGGGGGAGACCCAGTACTTC; v_gene: TRBV29-1; j_gene: TRBJ2-5; d_gene: TRBD1; abundance: NA
CDR3aa: CSDITSGNEQFF; CDR3nt: TGCAGCGACATAACTAGCGGCAATGAGCAGTTCTTC; v_gene: TRBV29-1; j_gene: TRBJ2-1; d_gene: TRBD2; abundance: NA
CDR3aa: CASTTRPGELFF; CDR3nt: TGTGCCAGCACCACGAGGCCCGGGGAGCTGTTTTTT; v_gene: TRBV7-9; j_gene: TRBJ2-2; d_gene: NA; abundance: many
CDR3aa: CALGPQHF; CDR3nt: TGTGCCCTAGGGCCCCAGCATTTT; v_gene: TRBV25-1; j_gene: TRBJ1-5; d_gene: NA; abundance: few
CDR3aa: CASSSKWLAAKYEQYF; CDR3nt: TGTGCCAGCAGCTCCAAGTGGCTAGCGGCCAAATACGAGCAGTACTTC; v_gene: TRBV7-2; j_gene: TRBJ2-7; d_gene: TRBD2; abundance: NA
CDR3aa: CASGSFLSGANVLTF; CDR3nt: TGTGCCAGCGGCAGCTTCCTCTCTGGGGCCAACGTCCTGACTTTC; v_gene: TRBV7-9; j_gene: TRBJ2-6; d_gene: NA; abundance: NA
CDR3aa: CASRLPPLAGVNSYNEQFF; CDR3nt: TGTGCCAGCAGGCTCCCCCCCCTAGCGGGAGTAAATTCCTACAATGAGCAGTTCTTC; v_gene: TRBV27; j_gene: TRBJ2-1; d_gene: TRBD2; abundance: NA
CDR3aa: CASSLYLGGGPTDTQYF; CDR3nt: TGTGCCAGCAGCTTATATCTTGGGGGAGGGCCTACGGATACGCAGTATTTT; v_gene: TRBV7-9; j_gene: TRBJ2-3; d_gene: TRBD2; abundance: NA
CDR3aa: CASSLSNSGNTIYF; CDR3nt: TGTGCCAGCAGTTTATCTAACTCTGGAAACACCATATATTTT; v_gene: TRBV27; j_gene: TRBJ1-3; d_gene: NA; abundance: many
CDR3aa: CASSAQTGESTEAFF; CDR3nt: TGCGCCAGCAGCGCCCAGACAGGGGAAAGCACTGAAGCTTTCTTT; v_gene: TRBV5-1; j_gene: TRBJ1-1; d_gene: TRBD1; abundance: NA
CDR3aa: CASSVESSGANVLTF; CDR3nt: TGTGCCAGCAGCGTAGAATCGTCTGGGGCCAACGTCCTGACTTTC; v_gene: TRBV9; j_gene: TRBJ2-6; d_gene: NA; abundance: NA
CDR3aa: CASSWTANTEAFF; CDR3nt: TGCGCCAGCAGCTGGACAGCGAACACTGAAGCTTTCTTT; v_gene: TRBV5-1; j_gene: TRBJ1-1; d_gene: NA; abundance: once
CDR3aa: CASSSSGTQYEQYF; CDR3nt: TGTGCCAGCAGCTCTTCCGGGACACAGTACGAGCAGTACTTC; v_gene: TRBV11-2; j_gene: TRBJ2-7; d_gene: NA; abundance: NA
CDR3aa: CASSSAGANYEQYF; CDR3nt: TGTGCCAGCAGTTCAGCCGGGGCCAACTACGAGCAGTACTTC; v_gene: TRBV7-8; j_gene: TRBJ2-7; d_gene: NA; abundance: once
CDR3aa: CASSTRGKDTQYF; CDR3nt: TGTGCCAGTAGTACGCGTGGAAAAGATACGCAGTATTTT; v_gene: TRBV19; j_gene: TRBJ2-3; d_gene: NA; abundance: NA
CDR3aa: CASSERGGTEYEQYF; CDR3nt: TGTGCCAGCAGTGAGAGAGGGGGGACAGAATACGAGCAGTACTTC; v_gene: TRBV25-1; j_gene: TRBJ2-7; d_gene: NA; abundance: NA
CDR3aa: CAISEGRADEQYF; CDR3nt: TGTGCCATCAGTGAGGGGCGGGCCGACGAGCAGTACTTC; v_gene: TRBV10-3; j_gene: TRBJ2-7; d_gene: NA; abundance: NA
CDR3aa: CASGAVEQYF; CDR3nt: TGTGCCAGCGGGGCGGTCGAGCAGTACTTC; v_gene: TRBV6-6; j_gene: TRBJ2-7; d_gene: NA; abundance: NA
CDR3aa: CASSLAGHPLSGEQYF; CDR3nt: TGCGCCAGCAGCTTGGCCGGTCATCCGCTTTCGGGGGAGCAGTACTTC; v_gene: TRBV5-1; j_gene: TRBJ2-7; d_gene: NA; abundance: NA
CDR3aa: CAISDHLGLAGESNEQFF; CDR3nt: TGTGCCATCAGCGACCACCTAGGACTAGCGGGAGAATCCAATGAGCAGTTCTTC; v_gene: TRBV10-3; j_gene: TRBJ2-1; d_gene: TRBD2; abundance: NA
CDR3aa: CASSLDSGRGLPEQYF; CDR3nt: TGTGCCAGCAGCTTAGATAGTGGACGGGGGCTTCCCGAGCAGTACTTC; v_gene: TRBV7-9; j_gene: TRBJ2-7; d_gene: NA; abundance: NA
CDR3aa: CASSPRKDTYNEQFF; CDR3nt: TGTGCCAGCAGCCCTCGGAAGGATACCTACAATGAGCAGTTCTTC; v_gene: TRBV13; j_gene: TRBJ2-1; d_gene: NA; abundance: NA
CDR3aa: CASSESWPMNTEAFF; CDR3nt: TGCGCCAGCAGTGAGTCTTGGCCGATGAACACTGAAGCTTTCTTT; v_gene: TRBV10-1; j_gene: TRBJ1-1; d_gene: NA; abundance: few
CDR3aa: CASSWADGNTIYF; CDR3nt: TGTGCCAGCAGCTGGGCAGATGGAAACACCATATATTTT; v_gene: TRBV5-6; j_gene: TRBJ1-3; d_gene: NA; abundance: NA
CDR3aa: CASSISGELFF; CDR3nt: TGTGCCAGTAGTATTAGCGGGGAGCTGTTTTTT; v_gene: TRBV19; j_gene: TRBJ2-2; d_gene: NA; abundance: once
CDR3aa: CASSMTAGTSYEQYF; CDR3nt: TGTGCCAGTAGTATGACAGCGGGAACTTCCTACGAGCAGTACTTC; v_gene: TRBV19; j_gene: TRBJ2-7; d_gene: TRBD2; abundance: NA
CDR3aa: CASSVEVGEWNEQFF; CDR3nt: TGTGCCAGCAGCGTAGAGGTGGGGGAGTGGAATGAGCAGTTCTTC; v_gene: TRBV9; j_gene: TRBJ2-1; d_gene: NA; abundance: NA
CDR3aa: CASSLERHSYEQYF; CDR3nt: TGTGCCAGCAGCTTAGAGCGGCACTCCTACGAGCAGTACTTC; v_gene: TRBV7-6; j_gene: TRBJ2-7; d_gene: NA; abundance: NA
CDR3aa: CASSRVSYEQYF; CDR3nt: TGTGCCAGCAGCCGGGTCTCCTACGAGCAGTACTTC; v_gene: TRBV7-9; j_gene: TRBJ2-7; d_gene: NA; abundance: once
CDR3aa: CASREGLAGGQSYNEQFF; CDR3nt: TGTGCCAGCAGGGAGGGACTAGCGGGAGGCCAGTCCTACAATGAGCAGTTCTTC; v_gene: TRBV27; j_gene: TRBJ2-1; d_gene: TRBD2; abundance: NA
CDR3aa: CSAETDGTTRRRETQYF; CDR3nt: TGCAGCGCCGAAACGGACGGGACAACCCGCAGGAGGGAGACCCAGTACTTC; v_gene: TRBV29-1; j_gene: TRBJ2-5; d_gene: NA; abundance: NA
CDR3aa: CASPRTAMNTEAFF; CDR3nt: TGTGCCAGCCCCCGGACAGCTATGAACACTGAAGCTTTCTTT; v_gene: TRBV6-1; j_gene: TRBJ1-1; d_gene: NA; abundance: NA
CDR3aa: CASSQAGGAAYEQYF; CDR3nt: TGCGCCAGCAGCCAAGCTGGGGGTGCGGCCTACGAGCAGTACTTC; v_gene: TRBV4-3; j_gene: TRBJ2-7; d_gene: NA; abundance: NA
CDR3aa: CASSLSRSGVSEAFF; CDR3nt: TGTGCCAGCAGCTTATCCAGATCAGGGGTCTCTGAAGCTTTCTTT; v_gene: TRBV11-2; j_gene: TRBJ1-1; d_gene: NA; abundance: NA
CDR3aa: CASSPRLSFGEQYF; CDR3nt: TGTGCCAGCAGCCCCAGACTCTCCTTCGGGGAGCAGTACTTC; v_gene: TRBV7-9; j_gene: TRBJ2-7; d_gene: NA; abundance: NA
CDR3aa: CASIQYRGNTEAFF; CDR3nt: TGTGCCAGCATCCAATACAGGGGAAACACTGAAGCTTTCTTT; v_gene: TRBV28; j_gene: TRBJ1-1; d_gene: TRBD1; abundance: NA
CDR3aa: CASSDYGAGTVINEQFF; CDR3nt: TGTGCCAGCAGTGATTACGGTGCCGGGACAGTAATCAATGAGCAGTTCTTC; v_gene: TRBV25-1; j_gene: TRBJ2-1; d_gene: TRBD1; abundance: NA
CDR3aa: CASSAQGYSNQPQHF; CDR3nt: TGTGCCAGCAGTGCACAGGGTTATAGCAATCAGCCCCAGCATTTT; v_gene: TRBV6-6; j_gene: TRBJ1-5; d_gene: NA; abundance: NA
CDR3aa: CASSLVGGPDTQYF; CDR3nt: TGTGCCAGCAGTTTAGTGGGAGGGCCAGATACGCAGTATTTT; v_gene: TRBV27; j_gene: TRBJ2-3; d_gene: TRBD2; abundance: NA
CDR3aa: CASSPLGANQETQYF; CDR3nt: TGTGCCAGCAGCCCCCTCGGGGCGAACCAAGAGACCCAGTACTTC; v_gene: TRBV7-9; j_gene: TRBJ2-5; d_gene: NA; abundance: NA
CDR3aa: CASSGTSFGELFF; CDR3nt: TGCGCCAGCAGCGGGACTAGCTTCGGGGAGCTGTTTTTT; v_gene: TRBV5-1; j_gene: TRBJ2-2; d_gene: TRBD2; abundance: NA
CDR3aa: CASSISSGTEFSYEQYF; CDR3nt: TGTGCCAGCAGTATCTCGTCCGGGACAGAATTCTCCTACGAGCAGTACTTC; v_gene: TRBV28; j_gene: TRBJ2-7; d_gene: TRBD1; abundance: NA
CDR3aa: CASSPEIGYEQYF; CDR3nt: TGTGCCAGCAGCCCGGAGATTGGATACGAGCAGTACTTC; v_gene: TRBV14; j_gene: TRBJ2-7; d_gene: NA; abundance: NA